This T cell receptor (beta chain) was identified during a study of blood T cell repertoires in COVID-19 (dated by TCRdb to about 2020). Regarding the research as a whole: The collaborator samples originated in the United States, Italy and Spain and spanned the acute and convalescent phases of COVID-19. Where available, HLA class I and class II types were obtained from metadata supplied by the sample provider rather than from assay-based typing. The repertoires were made available in a free public database intended to serve as a resource for research on the immune response to SARS-CoV-2. The sample metadata nearly always contained a de-identified subject ID, COVID-19 status, age in years and sex. The dataset comprised deeply sampled blood TCRbeta repertoires from subjects exposed to, actively infected with, or recovered from COVID-19. The material from the prospective study consisted of cDNA or gDNA derived from T cells, B-cell-depleted T cells, or PBMCs. Samples were obtained from the ongoing ImmuneRACE study (first 160 participants) and from over 1,000 subjects provided by 6 global collaborators. On the study overall, not on this receptor specifically: The amount of clinical and demographic metadata varied by source and participant and was provided uncurated.

At one collaborating source in Seattle, patients were enrolled during active infection and were followed longitudinally through the course of disease. Collaborating institutions collected whole blood in K2EDTA tubes following their own protocols. For TCRbeta analysis, collaborators shipped samples in one of three forms: frozen whole blood, isolated PBMCs, or DNA extracted from either of those sample types. A remark on this clone: Its antigen remains unidentified. No quality values exist for individual bases; no much larger clone is one base distant.

The CDR3 has 18 amino acids, counting the end cysteine and phenylalanine. CDR3 DNA only is kept here, 54 bases in frame from base 1. Via the germline V gene, CDR1 is MGHRA and CDR2 YSYEKL. Here V drops 0 bases and J drops 4 bases, and the junction holds 12 bases not matched to any gene. TCRbeta CDR3 regions were amplified from genomic DNA by means of the immunoSEQ Assay, a bias-controlled multiplex PCR. The original methods were these. The number of nucleated cells in each sample was estimated by amplification of reference gene primers within the assay. To quantify the absolute abundance of each unique TCRbeta CDR3 rearrangement, sequence reads were collapsed and filtered. For each sample, productive Simpson clonality was calculated by taking the square root of Simpson's diversity index across productive rearrangements. This is the immuneACCESS table as TCRdb keeps it, with only in-frame sequences that have V and J called. A part of the clones is gone; compared with another copy, unresolved V genes explain less than half, and the rest is unexplained. The V and J calls and clone size were taken over from that table, and D and trimming were inferred from the DNA. The sample has hundreds of thousands of clones on record, about 89% of them singletons. Around 3% of the sample belongs to the ten largest clones.

The material sequenced was peripheral blood. This receptor was taken from a woman aged 25 to 45 with COVID-19, enrolled during active disease. Here the chain combines TRBV4-1 and TRBJ2-7, with 10 bases aligning to TRBD1. The nucleotides are TGCGCCAGCAGCCAAGATAAGTGGGAGGGACAGGGGATTTACGAGCAGTACTTC. Its product reads: CASSQDKWEGQGIYEQYF.